These 11 T cell receptor beta chains came from one sample sequenced in a study of cytomegalovirus exposure and HLA in healthy donors. Researchers ran the PCR with 60 Vbeta and 13 Jbeta primers. Data came from immunoSEQ multiplex PCR; TCRdb stores just in-frame clones and leaves some out. This sample yields some 150,000 clones, of which around 86% are seen a single time; about 8.1% belongs to the top ten. The sample taken for sequencing was PBMCs. The origin of the receptors is a woman aged 45 to 65 in good health and CMV-seropositive.

The rearrangement links TRBV27 to TRBJ1-6; D may be TRBD1 (5 bases). The CDR3 contains 17 residues. CDR1 is MNHEY, CDR2 SMNVEV, per germline (reference sequence). With 4 bases removed from V and 6 bases from J, the gap between germline ends came to 19 bases. In nucleotides, the CDR3 is TGTGCCAGCAGTTCACCACGGGGGTCGGCCTTTAATTCACCCCTCCACTTT. Residues: CASSSPRGSAFNSPLHF.

The chain combines TRBV5-1 with TRBJ2-1, with TRBD2 matching over 8 bases. The V and J ends lost 7 bases and 7 bases, in that order; junction bases with no gene match: 10. Germline V lookup: CDR1 SGHRS, CDR2 YFSETQ. This CDR3 contains 14 residues. CDR3 sequence reads: CASFVGTRGNEQFF. CDR3 DNA: TGCGCCAGCTTTGTCGGGACTAGAGGTAATGAGCAGTTCTTC.

The rearrangement joins TRBV27 to TRBJ2-1; TRBD1 is a possible D gene (5 bases). The V gene lost 4 bases and the J gene lost 9 bases, with 13 bases spanning the gap. This CDR3 has 13 residues. The germline CDR1 and CDR2 sequences are MNHEY and SMNVEV (reference sequence). In nucleotides, the CDR3 is TGTGCCAGCAGTTCGAATTTGGGGCCTGAGCAGTTCTTC. It codes for CASSSNLGPEQFF.

The J gene is TRBJ1-2, the V gene TRBV6-1; D unclear. Germline assignment: CDR1 MNHNS and CDR2 SASEGT. CDR3 length: 12 residues. The V and J ends lost 6 bases and 8 bases respectively, with 13 bases between them. The CDR3 nucleotides are TGTGCCAGCAGATATGCCCGGGGAGGCTACACCTTC. Translated, it gives CASRYARGGYTF.

J is TRBJ1-1 and V is TRBV30; 9 bases are a match to TRBD1. Germline loops: CDR1 GTSNPN, CDR2 SVGIG (reference sequence). There are 14 residues in the CDR3. With 5 bases clipped from V and 1 base from J, the junction kept 5 bases outside the gene matches. DNA of the CDR3: TGTGCCTGGGGGACAGGGCAGGAGAACACTGAAGCTTTCTTT. Protein sequence: CAWGTGQENTEAFF.

This sequence joins TRBV28 and TRBJ2-7, with 10 bases identical to TRBD1. The CDR3 runs to 15 residues. The trim removed 7 bases at V and 6 bases at J, leaving 12 bases unmatched. The V gene's germline CDR1 is MDHEN and CDR2 SYDVKM. The CDR3 spells CASIAGQGFLSEQYF. The CDR3 bases are TGTGCCAGCATAGCGGGACAGGGGTTTTTGAGCGAGCAGTACTTC.

This rearrangement joins TRBV5-4 to TRBJ1-1, with TRBD1 identical over 7 bases. The length of the CDR3 is 14 residues. Germline values: CDR1 SGHNT, CDR2 YYREEE (reference sequence). V shed 2 bases, J shed 3 bases, and the junction held 4 bases outside the gene matches. CDR3 loop: CASSFTGADTEAFF. The CDR3 DNA is TGTGCCAGCAGCTTTACAGGGGCCGACACTGAAGCTTTCTTT. The complete variable domain, with remaining parts taken from reference TRBV5-4 and TRBJ1-1, reads ETGVTQSPTHLIKTRGQQVTLRCSSQSGHNTVSWYQQALGQGPQFIFQYYREEENGRGNFPPRFSGLQFPNYSSELNVNALELDDSALYLCASSFTGADTEAFFGQGTRLTVV.

This chain connects TRBV28 to TRBJ1-1; no clear D gene. Germline CDR1 is MDHEN and CDR2 is SYDVKM. The V end was cut by 5 bases, the J end by 4 bases, with 14 bases between. The CDR3 totals 14 residues. CDR3: CASSRPYRGTEAFF. The CDR3 nucleotides read TGTGCCAGCAGTCGGCCCTACCGGGGCACTGAAGCTTTCTTT.

This chain joins TRBV7-3 and TRBJ2-3; TRBD2 aligns across 10 bases. Looked up from germline, CDR1 is SGHTA and CDR2 is FQGTGA. V lost 2 bases, J lost 5 bases, and 4 bases stayed unmatched. This CDR3 spans 15 amino acids. CDR3 region: CASSLVLAGVDTQYF. The CDR3 bases are TGTGCCAGCAGCTTAGTTCTAGCGGGAGTAGATACGCAGTATTTT. The complete variable domain, with remaining parts taken from reference TRBV7-3 and TRBJ2-3, reads GAGVSQTPSNKVTEKGKYVELRCDPISGHTALYWYRQSLGQGPEFLIYFQGTGAADDSGLPNDRFFAVRPEGSVSTLKIQRTERGDSAVYLCASSLVLAGVDTQYFGPGTRLTVL.

This chain joins TRBV15 and TRBJ1-5; D ambiguous. The V gene's germline CDR1 is LNHNV and CDR2 YYDKDF (reference sequence). This CDR3 is built from 15 residues. V shed 0 bases and J shed 4 bases, with 10 bases lying between them. The DNA of the CDR3 is TGTGCCACCAGCAGAGATAATAGAGGGAATCAGCCCCAGCATTTT. It translates to CATSRDNRGNQPQHF.

The chain links TRBV7-2 to TRBJ2-1, with TRBD2 identical over 8 bases. J was trimmed by 2 bases and V by 11 bases; bases with no gene match: 5. The CDR3 contains 13 residues. Germline V gene data show CDR1 as SGHTA and CDR2 as FQGNSA. CDR3 sequence: CAGASGPYNEQFF. The CDR3 DNA is TGTGCCGGGGCTAGCGGGCCCTACAATGAGCAGTTCTTC.